One T cell receptor beta chain is described in this entry. No antigen is known for it. This entry is derived from a study of shared clonotypes between healthy human individuals. Turning to the study itself: Each donor's CD4 naive and CD4 memory cells filled three plates apiece, CD8 naive two, and CD8 memory one.

CDR1 and CDR2 from the germline V gene are LGHNA and YNFKEQ. The CDR3 spans 16 residues. The V gene lost 0 bases and the J gene lost 2 bases, with 12 bases spanning the gap. Assay: immunoSEQ multiplex PCR; the TCRdb copy retains only in-frame clones and omits some. Of around 1.1 million clones listed, 77% were seen once; the top ten hold 0.89%. General study findings and limits: The expectation was that sequencing depth would affect clonotype sharing among donors. At large depth, rarefaction still showed sorted-subset sequencing to be incomplete. Only blood was sampled; tissue repertoires likely differ.

This chain connects TRBV4-2 to TRBJ2-3; a weak D match, TRBD2 (6 bases). The TCR sequence derives from a man between 18 and 29 years old in good health. Some clones in this sample may be carry-over from other donors' samples. Input material: memory CD4+ T cells from PBMCs. The subset: CD45RA-negative fraction. The CDR3 sequence is CASSQELSGYTDTQYF. The DNA of the CDR3 is TGTGCCAGCAGCCAAGAATTAAGCGGGTACACAGATACGCAGTATTTT.